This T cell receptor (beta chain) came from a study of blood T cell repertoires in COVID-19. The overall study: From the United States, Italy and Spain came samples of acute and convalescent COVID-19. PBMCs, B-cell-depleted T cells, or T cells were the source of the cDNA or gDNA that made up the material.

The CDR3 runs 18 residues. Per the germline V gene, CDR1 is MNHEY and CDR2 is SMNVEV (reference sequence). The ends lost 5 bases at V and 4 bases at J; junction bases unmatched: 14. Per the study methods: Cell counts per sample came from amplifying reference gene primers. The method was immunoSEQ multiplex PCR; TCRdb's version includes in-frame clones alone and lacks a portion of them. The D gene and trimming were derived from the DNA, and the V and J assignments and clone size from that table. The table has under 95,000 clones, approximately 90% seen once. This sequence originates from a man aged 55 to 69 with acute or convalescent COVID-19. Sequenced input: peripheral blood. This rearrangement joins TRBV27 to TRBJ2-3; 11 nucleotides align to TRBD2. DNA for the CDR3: TGTGCCAGCAGTCACCTGGGGCTAGCGGGGGGCCACGCAGATACGCAGTATTTT. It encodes CASSHLGLAGGHADTQYF.